This T cell receptor (beta chain) appears in the sequencing data of a study of blood T cell repertoires in COVID-19. The wider study: Whether acute or convalescent, the COVID-19 samples came from the United States, Italy and Spain. T cells, B-cell-depleted T cells, or PBMCs supplied cDNA or gDNA.

The CDR3 runs to 14 residues. Trimming left V 7 bases short and J 3 bases short, with 12 bases between. Germline lookup yields CDR1 MDHEN and CDR2 SYDVKM. Per the authors' pipeline: Reference gene primer amplification in the assay estimated nucleated cell counts. Profiled with immunoSEQ multiplex PCR; TCRdb holds only in-frame clones, not every one. The V and J calls and clone size were taken over from that table, and D and trimming were inferred from the DNA. The sample has nearly 80,000 clones, over 80% seen once; the top ten hold roughly 4%. The TCR was taken from a man in his fifties with acute or convalescent COVID-19. Specimen: peripheral blood. The chain employs TRBV28 and TRBJ1-4; no clear D gene. This CDR3 is CASTMGRSNEKLFF. The CDR3 nucleotides are TGTGCCAGCACCATGGGCAGATCTAATGAAAAACTGTTTTTT.